These 20 T cell receptor beta chains were sequenced from one sample in a study of CD8 T cells in Susac syndrome. When the RNA was reverse transcribed, random hexamers were used with an input of about 0.5 to 1 ug. TCRdb reprocessed the immunoSEQ multiplex PCR reads with MiXCR, giving one entry per CDR3 protein. The table lists 180,000 or so distinct CDR3 sequences, roughly 94% of them singletons, with 0.1% in the top ten. Sequencing input: CD4+ T cells from PBMCs. All receptors derive from a human donor in good health.

The chain is built from TRBV5-5 and TRBJ2-1; the D gene is possibly TRBD2 (5 bases). Germline CDR1 is SGHKS and CDR2 is YYEKEE (reference sequence). V lost 2 bases, J lost 0 bases, and 9 bases lay in between. The CDR3 runs 15 residues. CDR3 region: CASSFQRSSYNEQFF. In nucleotides, the CDR3 is TGTGCCAGCAGCTTCCAGCGGAGCTCCTACAATGAGCAGTTCTTC.

The chain recombines TRBV29-1 with TRBJ2-7, with D tentatively TRBD2 (6 bases). CDR3 length: 10 amino acids. Germline values: CDR1 SQVTM, CDR2 ANQGSEA. The ends were cut back, 4 bases at V and 7 bases at J, with 8 bases in the middle. This CDR3 reads CSVGGEEQYF. The CDR3 DNA reads as TGCAGCGTTGGGGGGGAAGAGCAGTACTTC.

The chain employs TRBV2 and TRBJ2-7; a weak D match, TRBD1 (5 bases). This CDR3 has 14 amino acids. Germline V gene lookup returns CDR1 SNHLY and CDR2 FYNNEI. V lost 3 bases, J lost 2 bases, and 11 bases lay in between. CDR3 in DNA: TGTGCCAGCAGTGACGGCCAGGGCCCCTACGAGCAGTACTTC. It is translated as CASSDGQGPYEQYF.

V gene TRBV20-1 combines with J gene TRBJ2-5; unclear D gene. The CDR3 has 11 amino acids. Looked up from germline, CDR1 is DFQATT and CDR2 is SNEGSKA (reference sequence). Trimming removed 6 bases at V and 5 bases at J, with 10 bases between. CDR3 in amino acids: CSAGLVETQYF. CDR3 nucleotide sequence: TGCAGTGCGGGCCTAGTTGAGACCCAGTACTTC.

The V call is TRBV25-1, the J call TRBJ1-1; no reliable D call. The V and J ends lost 8 bases and 7 bases respectively, with 11 bases between them. In germline, CDR1 is MGHDK, CDR2 SYGVNS. This CDR3 is built from 11 residues. CDR3: CASLVRGEAFF. CDR3 in DNA: TGTGCCAGCCTCGTACGGGGTGAAGCTTTCTTT.

The chain is built from TRBV13 and TRBJ2-1; a possible D gene is TRBD2 (5 bases). This CDR3 has 15 residues. Looked up from germline, CDR1 is PRHDT and CDR2 is FYEKMQ (reference sequence). V was clipped by 5 bases and J by 7 bases, with 18 bases between them. The CDR3 DNA is TGTGCCAGCAGCCGAAGGGCGCGGGCACAGAATGAGCAGTTCTTC. Amino acid sequence: CASSRRARAQNEQFF.

The J gene is TRBJ1-2, the V gene TRBV12-3 or TRBV12-4; D may be TRBD1 (5 bases). The CDR3 runs to 15 residues. V was clipped by 2 bases and J by 3 bases, with 13 bases between them. The CDR3: CASSLWPGRDYGYTF. In nucleotides, the CDR3 is TGTGCCAGCAGTTTATGGCCAGGGAGGGACTATGGCTACACCTTC.

This clonotype was observed a single time. The chain is built from TRBV5-1 and TRBJ2-1; D is unclear. From germline, CDR1 is SGHRS and CDR2 YFSETQ. CDR3 size: 11 residues. Trimming took off 3 bases at V and 8 bases at J, with 6 bases between the two ends. Written as DNA, the CDR3 is TGCGCCAGCAGCTCCCTCCATGAGCAGTTCTTC. Translation gives CASSSLHEQFF.

This clonotype was seen just once. The V gene is TRBV28, the J gene TRBJ2-5; D assignment may be TRBD1 or TRBD2 (5 bases each). Trimming cost V 6 bases and J 5 bases, with 19 bases left between them. CDR1 is MDHEN, CDR2 SYDVKM, per germline. The CDR3 extends over 15 amino acids. CDR3 residues: CASRDGTSFGETQYF. The DNA of the CDR3 is TGTGCCAGCAGGGACGGGACGTCCTTCGGGGAGACCCAGTACTTC. The full variable domain, with the rest looked up from reference TRBV28 and TRBJ2-5, is DVKVTQSSRYLVKRTGEKVFLECVQDMDHENMFWYRQDPGLGLRLIYFSYDVKMKEKGDIPEGYSVSREKKERFSLILESASTNQTSMYLCASRDGTSFGETQYFGPGTRLLVL.

J is TRBJ2-3 and V is TRBV20-1, with D perhaps TRBD1 or TRBD2 (5 bases each). This CDR3 contains 14 residues. V lost 5 bases to trimming and J lost 6 bases, with 18 bases between them. The germline V gene has CDR1 DFQATT and CDR2 SNEGSKA (reference sequence). The CDR3 is CSALPGTLHDTQYF. CDR3 bases: TGCAGTGCTCTTCCCGGGACCCTCCACGATACGCAGTATTTT.

The V call is TRBV7-9, the J call TRBJ2-1, with 11 bases identical to TRBD2. The germline V gene has CDR1 SEHNR and CDR2 FQNEAQ (reference sequence). Trimming took 3 bases from V and 7 from J; bases not matched to a gene: 5. CDR3 length: 15 amino acids. Here the CDR3 reads CASSLGLAVGNEQFF. As DNA, the CDR3 is TGTGCCAGCAGCTTGGGACTAGCGGTAGGGAATGAGCAGTTCTTC. The whole variable domain, filled in from reference TRBV7-9 and TRBJ2-1, reads DTGVSQNPRHKITKRGQNVTFRCDPISEHNRLYWYRQTLGQGPEFLTYFQNEAQLEKSRLLSDRFSAERPKGSFSTLEIQRTEQGDSAMYLCASSLGLAVGNEQFFGPGTRLTVL.

The rearrangement uses TRBV6-2 or TRBV6-3 and TRBJ2-7; no clear D. The CDR3 extends over 12 amino acids. Germline V lookup: CDR1 MNHEY, CDR2 SVGEGT. V lost 5 bases and J lost 2, with 7 bases in between. CDR3 region: CASSPSTYEQYF. The CDR3 DNA follows: TGTGCCAGCAGTCCCAGTACCTACGAGCAGTACTTC.

The V call is TRBV29-1, the J call TRBJ1-2, with D maybe TRBD1 (5 bases). Trimming left V 6 bases short and J 0 bases short, with 11 bases between. The CDR3 consists of 13 residues. Germline values: CDR1 SQVTM, CDR2 ANQGSEA. The CDR3, as DNA: TGCAGCGTACCGGGACTTGCTAACTATGGCTACACCTTC. It is translated as CSVPGLANYGYTF.

The V call is TRBV29-1, the J call TRBJ1-1; D possibly corresponds to TRBD1 (5 bases). CDR1 and CDR2 (germline): SQVTM, ANQGSEA. This CDR3 has 12 residues. The V end was cut by 4 bases, the J end by 3 bases, with 9 bases between. The CDR3: CSVAGFDTEAFF. CDR3 coding DNA: TGCAGCGTTGCAGGGTTTGACACTGAAGCTTTCTTT.

This chain uses TRBV28 with TRBJ2-7, with TRBD2 identical over 12 bases. Looked up from germline, CDR1 is MDHEN and CDR2 is SYDVKM. The CDR3 has 17 residues. With 0 bases clipped from V and 7 bases from J, the junction kept 10 bases outside the gene matches. CDR3 nucleotides: TGTGCCAGCAGTTTATGGAATCTAGCGGGAGGGCCGGGGGAGCAGTACTTC. Its protein is CASSLWNLAGGPGEQYF. The full variable domain, its missing parts supplied by reference TRBV28 and TRBJ2-7, is DVKVTQSSRYLVKRTGEKVFLECVQDMDHENMFWYRQDPGLGLRLIYFSYDVKMKEKGDIPEGYSVSREKKERFSLILESASTNQTSMYLCASSLWNLAGGPGEQYFGPGTRLTVT.

This clonotype was detected only once. This sequence joins TRBV29-1 and TRBJ2-3; D is tentatively TRBD1 or TRBD2 (5 bases each). The CDR3 has 11 residues. Germline CDR1 SQVTM, CDR2 ANQGSEA. Trimming shortened V by 6 bases and J by 2 bases, and 6 bases separated the two germline ends. The CDR3 sequence is CSVGATDTQYF. CDR3 bases: TGCAGCGTCGGGGCCACAGATACGCAGTATTTT.

The rearrangement uses TRBV7-9 and TRBJ2-3; 11 bases align to TRBD2. Germline loops: CDR1 SEHNR, CDR2 FQNEAQ (reference sequence). The CDR3 is 16 residues long. V was pared by 4 bases and J by 5 bases, with 8 bases of the junction left unmatched. CDR3 nucleotides: TGTGCCAGCAGCTATTCTTCCGGACTAGCGGGAGATACGCAGTATTTT. Translating it yields CASSYSSGLAGDTQYF.

The rearrangement joins TRBV30 to TRBJ2-3, with unresolved D. Germline CDR1 and CDR2: GTSNPN and SVGIG (reference sequence). The CDR3 extends over 12 amino acids. Between the trimmed V and J ends, which lost 3 bases and 2 bases, there was a span of 6 bases. CDR3 in DNA: TGTGCCTGGAGAACCCTCACAGATACGCAGTATTTT. It is translated as CAWRTLTDTQYF.

The gene calls are TRBV30 and TRBJ2-3; the D is unclear. The CDR3 runs to 14 residues. With 3 bases removed from V and 2 bases from J, the gap between germline ends came to 12 bases. CDR1 is GTSNPN and CDR2 is SVGIG in the germline V gene (reference sequence). The CDR3 DNA reads TGTGCCTGGAGCCCCGGGCGAGACACAGATACGCAGTATTTT. This encodes CAWSPGRDTDTQYF.

The CDR3 loop is CASSLKREDTQYF. CDR3 sequence (DNA): TGTGCCAGCAGCTTAAAGCGGGAGGATACGCAGTATTTT. The chain employs TRBV7-3 and TRBJ2-3; TRBD2 matches 8 bases. Germline assignment: CDR1 SGHTA and CDR2 FQGTGA. V lost 1 base, J lost 6 bases, and 0 bases stayed unmatched. This CDR3 is 13 amino acids long.